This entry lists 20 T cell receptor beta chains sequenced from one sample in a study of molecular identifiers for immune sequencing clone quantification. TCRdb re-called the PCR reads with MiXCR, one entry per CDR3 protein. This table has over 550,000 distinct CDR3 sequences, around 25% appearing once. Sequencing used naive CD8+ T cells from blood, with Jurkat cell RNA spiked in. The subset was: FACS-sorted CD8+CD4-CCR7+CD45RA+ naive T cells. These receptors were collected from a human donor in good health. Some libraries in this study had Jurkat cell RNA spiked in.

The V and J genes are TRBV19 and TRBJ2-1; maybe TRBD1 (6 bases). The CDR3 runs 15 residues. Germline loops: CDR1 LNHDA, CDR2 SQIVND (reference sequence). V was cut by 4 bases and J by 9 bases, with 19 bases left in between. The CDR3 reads CASSRGTRGHLEQFF. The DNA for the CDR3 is TGTGCCAGTAGTAGAGGGACAAGAGGGCACCTTGAGCAGTTCTTC.

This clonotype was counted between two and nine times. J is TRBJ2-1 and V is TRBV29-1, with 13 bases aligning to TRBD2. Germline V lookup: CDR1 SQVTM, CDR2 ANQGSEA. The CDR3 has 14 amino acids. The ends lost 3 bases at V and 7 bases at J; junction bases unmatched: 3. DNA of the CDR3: TGCAGCGTTGACGGGACTAGCGGGATTAATGAGCAGTTCTTC. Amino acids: CSVDGTSGINEQFF.

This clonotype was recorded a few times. CDR3 DNA sequence: TGTGCCAGCAGCGCCACTAGGACAGACACAACTAAAGGCTACACCTTC. It encodes CASSATRTDTTKGYTF. The chain couples TRBV9 to TRBJ1-2; possible D gene TRBD1, 6 bases. The germline V gene encodes CDR1 SGDLS and CDR2 YYNGEE. V lost 3 bases and J lost 8, with 23 bases in between. CDR3 length equals 16 residues.

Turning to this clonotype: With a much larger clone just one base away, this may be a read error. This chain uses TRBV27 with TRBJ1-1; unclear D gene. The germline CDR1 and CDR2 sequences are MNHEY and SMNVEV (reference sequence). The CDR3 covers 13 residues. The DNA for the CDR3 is TGTGCCAGCAGTCTGCAGTTTAAAGGTGAAGATTTCTTT. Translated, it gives CASSLQFKGEDFF.

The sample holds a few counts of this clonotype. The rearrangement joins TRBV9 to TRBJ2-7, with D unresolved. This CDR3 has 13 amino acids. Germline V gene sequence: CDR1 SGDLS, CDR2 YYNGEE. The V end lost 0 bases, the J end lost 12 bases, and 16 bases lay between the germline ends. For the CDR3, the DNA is TGTGCCAGCAGCGTAGGCTGGTCAGGCGGAACGTACTTC. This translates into CASSVGWSGGTYF.

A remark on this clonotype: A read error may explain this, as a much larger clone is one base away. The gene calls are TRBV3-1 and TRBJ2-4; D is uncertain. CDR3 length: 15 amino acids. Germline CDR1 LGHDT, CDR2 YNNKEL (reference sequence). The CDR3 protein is CAGSQDLGAKNIQYF. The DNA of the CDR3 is TGTGCCGGCAGCCAAGATTTGGGTGCCAAAAACATTCAGTACTTC.

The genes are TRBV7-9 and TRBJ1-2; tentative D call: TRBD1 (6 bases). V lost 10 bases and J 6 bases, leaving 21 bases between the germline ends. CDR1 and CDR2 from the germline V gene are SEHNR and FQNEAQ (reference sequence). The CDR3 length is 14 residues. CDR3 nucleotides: TGTGCCATCCCACCACCGCGGTGGGGGCATGGCTACACCTTC. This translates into CAIPPPRWGHGYTF. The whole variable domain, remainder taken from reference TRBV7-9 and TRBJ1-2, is DTGVSQNPRHKITKRGQNVTFRCDPISEHNRLYWYRQTLGQGPEFLTYFQNEAQLEKSRLLSDRFSAERPKGSFSTLEIQRTEQGDSAMYLCAIPPPRWGHGYTFGSGTRLTVV.

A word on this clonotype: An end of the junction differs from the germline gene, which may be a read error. CDR3 sequence reads: CASSLSGGYERYF. The CDR3 DNA reads TGTGCCAGCAGTTTATCCGGGGGCTACGAGCGGTACTTC. The chain links TRBV27 to TRBJ2-7, with D perhaps given as TRBD1 or TRBD2 (6 bases each). There are 13 residues in the CDR3. CDR1 is MNHEY and CDR2 is SMNVEV in the germline V gene (reference sequence).

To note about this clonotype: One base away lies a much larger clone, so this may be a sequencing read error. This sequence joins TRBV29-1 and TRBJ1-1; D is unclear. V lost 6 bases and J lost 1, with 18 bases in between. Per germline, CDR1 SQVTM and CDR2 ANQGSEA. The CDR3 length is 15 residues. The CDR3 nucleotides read TGCAGCGTGATAGGGAGGCGCCTTTCGAACACTGAAGCTTTCTTT. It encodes CSVIGRRLSNTEAFF.

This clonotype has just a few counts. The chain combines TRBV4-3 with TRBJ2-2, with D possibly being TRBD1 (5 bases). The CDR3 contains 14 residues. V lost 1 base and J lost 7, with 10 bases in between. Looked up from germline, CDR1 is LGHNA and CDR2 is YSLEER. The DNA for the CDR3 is TGCGCCAGCAGCCAAGCCAGGGCTAGCGGGGAGCTGTTTTTT. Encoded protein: CASSQARASGELFF.

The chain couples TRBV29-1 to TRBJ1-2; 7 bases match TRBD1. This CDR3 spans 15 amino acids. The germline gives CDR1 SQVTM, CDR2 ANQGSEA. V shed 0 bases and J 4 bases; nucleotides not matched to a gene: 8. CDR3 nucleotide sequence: TGCAGCGTTGAAGATAGGTGGACAGGCTTCTATGGCTACACCTTC. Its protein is CSVEDRWTGFYGYTF.

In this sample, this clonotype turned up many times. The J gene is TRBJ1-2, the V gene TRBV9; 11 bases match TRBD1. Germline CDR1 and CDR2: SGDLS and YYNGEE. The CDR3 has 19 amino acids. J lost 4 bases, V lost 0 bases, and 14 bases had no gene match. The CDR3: CASSVEGTGGPRGLYGYTF. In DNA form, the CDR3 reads TGTGCCAGCAGCGTAGAGGGGACAGGGGGACCCAGGGGGCTCTATGGCTACACCTTC.

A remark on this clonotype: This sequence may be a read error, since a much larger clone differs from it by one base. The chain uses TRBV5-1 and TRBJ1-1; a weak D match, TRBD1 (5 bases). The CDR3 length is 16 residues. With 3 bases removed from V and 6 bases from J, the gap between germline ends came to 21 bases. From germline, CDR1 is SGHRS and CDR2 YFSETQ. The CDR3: CASSSRTGVADSEAFF. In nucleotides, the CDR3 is TGCGCCAGCAGCTCCCGGACGGGGGTAGCTGACTCTGAAGCTTTCTTT.

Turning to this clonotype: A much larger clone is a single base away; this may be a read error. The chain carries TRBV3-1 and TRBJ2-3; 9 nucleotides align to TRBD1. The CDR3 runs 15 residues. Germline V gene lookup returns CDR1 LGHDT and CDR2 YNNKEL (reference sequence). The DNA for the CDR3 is TGTGCCGGCAGCCAAGATCGACAGGGGGCAGATACGCAGTATTTT. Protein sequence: CAGSQDRQGADTQYF.

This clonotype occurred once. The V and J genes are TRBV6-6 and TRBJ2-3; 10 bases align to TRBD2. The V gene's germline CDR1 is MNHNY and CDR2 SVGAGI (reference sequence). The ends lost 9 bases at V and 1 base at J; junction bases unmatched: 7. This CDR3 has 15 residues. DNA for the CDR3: TGTGCCAGAAGCCGTGGGACTAGCGGCACAGATACGCAGTATTTT. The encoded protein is CARSRGTSGTDTQYF.

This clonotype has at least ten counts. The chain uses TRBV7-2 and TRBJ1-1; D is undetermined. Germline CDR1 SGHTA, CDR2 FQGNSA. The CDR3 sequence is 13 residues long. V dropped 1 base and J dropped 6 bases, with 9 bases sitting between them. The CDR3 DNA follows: TGTGCCAGCAGCTTAGTTACGGACTCTGAAGCTTTCTTT. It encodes CASSLVTDSEAFF.

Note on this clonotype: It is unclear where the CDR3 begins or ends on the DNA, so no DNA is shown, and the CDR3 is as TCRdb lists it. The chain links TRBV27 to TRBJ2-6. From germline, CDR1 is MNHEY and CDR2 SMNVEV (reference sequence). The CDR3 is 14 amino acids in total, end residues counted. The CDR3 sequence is CASSWGSGANVPTF.

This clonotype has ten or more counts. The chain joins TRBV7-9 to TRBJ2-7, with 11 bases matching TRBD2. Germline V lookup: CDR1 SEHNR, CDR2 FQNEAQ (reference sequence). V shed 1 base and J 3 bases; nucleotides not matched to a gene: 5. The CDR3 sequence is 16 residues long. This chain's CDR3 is CASSLVSGLAGYEQYF. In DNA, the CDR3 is TGTGCCAGCAGCTTAGTGTCCGGACTAGCGGGCTACGAGCAGTACTTC.

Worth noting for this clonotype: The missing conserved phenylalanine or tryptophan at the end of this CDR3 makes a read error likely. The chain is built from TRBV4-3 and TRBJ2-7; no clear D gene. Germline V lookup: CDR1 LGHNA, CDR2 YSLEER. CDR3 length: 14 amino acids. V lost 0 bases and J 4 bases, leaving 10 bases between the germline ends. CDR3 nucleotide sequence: TGCGCCAGCAGCCAAGATCTGGGTCGGTACGAGCAGTACATC. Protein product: CASSQDLGRYEQYI.

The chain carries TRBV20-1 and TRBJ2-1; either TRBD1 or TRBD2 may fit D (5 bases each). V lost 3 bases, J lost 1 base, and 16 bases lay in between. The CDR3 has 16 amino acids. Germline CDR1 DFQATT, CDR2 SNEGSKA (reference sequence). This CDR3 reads CSARSTGLESYNEQFF. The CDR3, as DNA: TGCAGTGCTAGGTCTACGGGGCTAGAATCCTACAATGAGCAGTTCTTC.